The next 8 T cell receptor beta chains were all read from a single sample in a study of blood T cell repertoires in COVID-19 (dated by TCRdb to between 2020 and 2021). Library preparation employed the immunoSEQ multiplex PCR assay. TCRdb carries this immuneACCESS record with in-frame sequences only. Its versions omit some clonotypes, under half of them owing to an unresolved V gene in the studies checked, with the rest unexplained. The sample profile shows a few hundred thousand clones; around 84% of them were found once. Roughly 3.6% of the sample is taken by the ten largest. Input material: peripheral blood. The receptors were sampled from a woman under 30 with acute or convalescent COVID-19.

In this sample, this clone turned up once. The chain links TRBV3-1 (or the pseudogene TRBV3-2) to TRBJ2-1, with D maybe TRBD2 (7 bases). The CDR3 length is 14 residues. V dropped 1 base and J dropped 10 bases, with 14 bases sitting between them. Per germline, CDR1 LGHDT and CDR2 YNNKEL (reference sequence). The CDR3 region is CASSQVIGGHEQFF. CDR3 nucleotide sequence: TGTGCCAGCAGCCAAGTTATCGGGGGGCACGAGCAGTTCTTC.

The rearrangement joins TRBV7-2 to TRBJ1-1, with TRBD1 matching over 9 bases. The CDR3 totals 15 residues. J was trimmed by 1 base and V by 6 bases; bases with no gene match: 6. Germline loops: CDR1 SGHTA, CDR2 FQGNSA. The CDR3 DNA reads as TGTGCCAGCAGACCTAGGACAGGGGCGAACACTGAAGCTTTCTTT. Its translation is CASRPRTGANTEAFF.

This clone has a handful of counts. V is TRBV27 and J is TRBJ1-2; weak D call: TRBD1 (6 bases). Trimming shortened V by 6 bases and J by 5 bases, and 19 bases separated the two germline ends. The CDR3 is 15 residues long. Germline V CDR1 and CDR2: MNHEY, SMNVEV (reference sequence). The CDR3 DNA sequence: TGTGCCAGCAGGCGGGGGGACATGTCGTGGTATGGCTACACCTTC. It codes for CASRRGDMSWYGYTF.

In its sample, this clone was seen once. The V gene is TRBV5-5, the J gene TRBJ1-6; 8 positions match TRBD1. The CDR3 length is 16 residues. Germline assignment: CDR1 SGHKS and CDR2 YYEKEE (reference sequence). The junction had 4 bases not matched to a gene; V was cut back by 4 bases and J by 1 base. The CDR3 DNA sequence: TGTGCCAGCAGCCCACAGGGGGGGTCCTATAATTCACCCCTCCACTTT. The encoded protein is CASSPQGGSYNSPLHF.

The chain joins TRBV5-1 to TRBJ2-1, with 14 bases matching TRBD2. The germline CDR1 and CDR2 sequences are SGHRS and YFSETQ. With V trimmed by 5 bases and J by 15 bases, 13 bases remained unmatched. The CDR3 has 15 residues. This chain's CDR3 is CASRSGLAGASFRFF. CDR3 DNA: TGCGCCAGCAGGTCGGGACTAGCGGGAGCTTCCTTTCGGTTCTTC.

The chain has TRBV6-1 and TRBJ1-1; D remains unclear. Germline loops: CDR1 MNHNS, CDR2 SASEGT. The CDR3 is 13 amino acids. With 1 base removed from V and 5 bases from J, the gap between germline ends came to 8 bases. In DNA form, the CDR3 reads TGTGCCAGCAGTGAAGTAGTCGGGACTGAAGCTTTCTTT. This sequence encodes CASSEVVGTEAFF.

Only a few counts were recorded for this clone. The chain has TRBV3-1 (or the pseudogene TRBV3-2) and TRBJ2-7; 8 nucleotides line up with TRBD1. J gave up 2 bases and V 2 bases, and 2 bases lay outside the gene matches. Germline lookup yields CDR1 LGHDT and CDR2 YNNKEL (reference sequence). The CDR3 is 14 residues long. CDR3 sequence: CASSQTGGTYEQYF. DNA of the CDR3: TGTGCCAGCAGCCAAACAGGGGGAACCTACGAGCAGTACTTC.

V usage is TRBV18 and J usage is TRBJ1-1, with 9 bases identical to TRBD1. Germline values: CDR1 KGHSH, CDR2 LQKENI. The ends lost 3 bases at V and 5 bases at J; junction bases unmatched: 4. The CDR3 covers 14 residues. The CDR3 loop reads CASSPIQGATEAFF. DNA for the CDR3: TGTGCCAGCTCACCGATACAGGGGGCGACTGAAGCTTTCTTT.